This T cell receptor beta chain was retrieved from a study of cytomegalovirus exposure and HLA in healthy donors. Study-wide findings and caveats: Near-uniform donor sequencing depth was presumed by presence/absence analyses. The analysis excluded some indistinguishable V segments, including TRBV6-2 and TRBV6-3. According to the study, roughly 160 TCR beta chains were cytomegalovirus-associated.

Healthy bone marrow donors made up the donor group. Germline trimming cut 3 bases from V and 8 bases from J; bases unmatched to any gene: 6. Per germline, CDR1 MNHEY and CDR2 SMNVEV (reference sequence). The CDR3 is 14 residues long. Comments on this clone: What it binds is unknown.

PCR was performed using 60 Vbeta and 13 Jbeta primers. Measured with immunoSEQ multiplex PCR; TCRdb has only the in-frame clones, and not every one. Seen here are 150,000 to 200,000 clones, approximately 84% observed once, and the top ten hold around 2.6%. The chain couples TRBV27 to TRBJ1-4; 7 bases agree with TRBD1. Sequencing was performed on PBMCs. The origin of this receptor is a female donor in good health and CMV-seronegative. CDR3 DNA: TGTGCCAGCAGTTTCGACAGGGCCACCGAAAAACTGTTTTTT. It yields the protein CASSFDRATEKLFF.